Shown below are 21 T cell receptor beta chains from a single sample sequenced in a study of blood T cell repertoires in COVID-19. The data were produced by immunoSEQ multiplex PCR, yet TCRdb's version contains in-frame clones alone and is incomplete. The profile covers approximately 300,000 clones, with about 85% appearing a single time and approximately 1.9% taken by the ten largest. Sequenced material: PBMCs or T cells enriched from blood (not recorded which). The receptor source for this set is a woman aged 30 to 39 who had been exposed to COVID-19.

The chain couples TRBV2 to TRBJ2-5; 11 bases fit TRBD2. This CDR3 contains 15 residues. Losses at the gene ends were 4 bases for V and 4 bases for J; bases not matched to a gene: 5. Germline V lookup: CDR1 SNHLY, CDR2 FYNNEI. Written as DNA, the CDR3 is TGTGCCAGCAGTGTGGGTAGCGGGGGGGCAGAGACCCAGTACTTC. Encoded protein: CASSVGSGGAETQYF.

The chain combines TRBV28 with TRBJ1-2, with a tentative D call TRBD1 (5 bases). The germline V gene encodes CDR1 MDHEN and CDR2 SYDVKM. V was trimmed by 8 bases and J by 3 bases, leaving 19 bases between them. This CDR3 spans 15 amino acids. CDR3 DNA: TGTGCCAGCGCCTCGGCAAGGGGCGCAGACTATGGCTACACCTTC. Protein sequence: CASASARGADYGYTF.

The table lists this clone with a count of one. This CDR3 is CASSAYDYSNQPQHF. In DNA, the CDR3 is TGTGCCAGCAGTGCCTATGATTATAGCAATCAGCCCCAGCATTTT. The chain combines TRBV2 with TRBJ1-5, with D uncertain. This CDR3 spans 15 amino acids. Germline CDR1 reads SNHLY; CDR2 reads FYNNEI. Trimming stripped 4 bases from V and 0 bases from J, with 10 bases between.

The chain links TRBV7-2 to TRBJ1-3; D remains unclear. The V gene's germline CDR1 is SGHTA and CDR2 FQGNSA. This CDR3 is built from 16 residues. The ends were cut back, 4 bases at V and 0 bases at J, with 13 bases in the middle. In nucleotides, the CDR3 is TGTGCCAGCAGCTCCCCAGCGGTGCGCTCTGGAAACACCATATATTTT. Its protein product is CASSSPAVRSGNTIYF.

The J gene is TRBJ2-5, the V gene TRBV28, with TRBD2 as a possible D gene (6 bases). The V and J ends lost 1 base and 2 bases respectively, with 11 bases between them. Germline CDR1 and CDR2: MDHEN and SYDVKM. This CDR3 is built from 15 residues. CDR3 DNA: TGTGCCAGCAGTTTATCTGGGGCGGGACAAGAGACCCAGTACTTC. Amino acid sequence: CASSLSGAGQETQYF.

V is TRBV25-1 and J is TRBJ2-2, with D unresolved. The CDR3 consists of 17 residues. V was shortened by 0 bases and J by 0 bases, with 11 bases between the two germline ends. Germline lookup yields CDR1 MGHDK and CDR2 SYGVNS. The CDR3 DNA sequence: TGTGCCAGCAGTGAATATAAAACAATCTCGAACACCGGGGAGCTGTTTTTT. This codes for CASSEYKTISNTGELFF. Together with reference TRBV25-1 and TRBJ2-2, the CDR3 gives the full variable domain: EADIYQTPRYLVIGTGKKITLECSQTMGHDKMYWYQQDPGMELHLIHYSYGVNSTEKGDLSSESTVSRIRTEHFPLTLESARPSHTSQYLCASSEYKTISNTGELFFGEGSRLTVL.

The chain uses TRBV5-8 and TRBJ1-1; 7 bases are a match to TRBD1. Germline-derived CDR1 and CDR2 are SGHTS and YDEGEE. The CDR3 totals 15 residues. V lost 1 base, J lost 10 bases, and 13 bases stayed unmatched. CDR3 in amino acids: CASSLSGGQVRRAFF. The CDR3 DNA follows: TGTGCCAGCAGCTTGAGCGGAGGACAGGTCCGTCGAGCTTTCTTT. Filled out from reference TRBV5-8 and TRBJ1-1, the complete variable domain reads EAGVTQSPTHLIKTRGQQATLRCSPISGHTSVYWYQQALGLGLQFLLWYDEGEERNRGNFPPRFSGRQFPNYSSELNVNALELEDSALYLCASSLSGGQVRRAFFGQGTRLTVV.

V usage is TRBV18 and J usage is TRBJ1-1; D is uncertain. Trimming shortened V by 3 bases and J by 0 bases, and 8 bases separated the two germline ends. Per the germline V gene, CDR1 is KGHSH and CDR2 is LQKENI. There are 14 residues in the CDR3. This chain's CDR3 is CASSPTNMNTEAFF. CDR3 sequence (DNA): TGTGCCAGCTCACCGACTAATATGAACACTGAAGCTTTCTTT.

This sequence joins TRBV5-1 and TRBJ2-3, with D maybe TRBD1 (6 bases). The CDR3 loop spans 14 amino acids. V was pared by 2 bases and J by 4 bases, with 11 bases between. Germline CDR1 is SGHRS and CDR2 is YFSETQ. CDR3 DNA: TGCGCCAGCAGCTTACAGGGAATTGCAGATACGCAGTATTTT. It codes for CASSLQGIADTQYF.

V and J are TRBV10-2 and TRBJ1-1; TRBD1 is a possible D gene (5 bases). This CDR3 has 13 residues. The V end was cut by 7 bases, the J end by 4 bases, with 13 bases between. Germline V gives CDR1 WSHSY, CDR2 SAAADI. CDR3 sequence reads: CASMEGRVTEAFF. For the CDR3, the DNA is TGCGCCAGCATGGAGGGGCGGGTCACTGAAGCTTTCTTT.

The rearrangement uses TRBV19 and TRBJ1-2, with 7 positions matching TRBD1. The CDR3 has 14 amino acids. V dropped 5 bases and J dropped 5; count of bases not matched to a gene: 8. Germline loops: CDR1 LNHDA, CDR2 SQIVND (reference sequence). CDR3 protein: CASSPAGQEYGYTF. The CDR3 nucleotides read TGTGCCAGTAGTCCCGCCGGACAGGAGTATGGCTACACCTTC.

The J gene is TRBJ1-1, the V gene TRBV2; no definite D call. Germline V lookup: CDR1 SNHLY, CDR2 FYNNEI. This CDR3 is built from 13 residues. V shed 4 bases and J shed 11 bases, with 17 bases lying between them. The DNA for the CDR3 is TGTGCCAGCAGTGCAGCCCCAACTGTCGGGGCTTTCTTT. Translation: CASSAAPTVGAFF.

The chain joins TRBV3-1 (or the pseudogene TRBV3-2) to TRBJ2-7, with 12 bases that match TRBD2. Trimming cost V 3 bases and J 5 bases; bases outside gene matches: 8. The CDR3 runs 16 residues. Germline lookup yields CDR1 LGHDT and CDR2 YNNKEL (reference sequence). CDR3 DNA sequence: TGTGCCAGCAGCCATACGACTAGCGGGAGAACCCACGAGCAGTACTTC. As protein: CASSHTTSGRTHEQYF.

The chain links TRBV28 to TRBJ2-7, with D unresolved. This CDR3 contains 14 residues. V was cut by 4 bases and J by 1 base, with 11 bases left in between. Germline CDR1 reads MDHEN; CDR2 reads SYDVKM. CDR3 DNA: TGTGCCAGCAGTTCCGGCAGCGTATCCTACGAGCAGTACTTC. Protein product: CASSSGSVSYEQYF.

The CDR3 DNA reads TGTGCCTGGAGTGTCAAGGGGAATCAGCCCCAGCATTTT. Encoded protein: CAWSVKGNQPQHF. The chain is built from TRBV30 and TRBJ1-5; TRBD1 is a possible D gene (5 bases). V shed 0 bases and J shed 4 bases, with 7 bases lying between them. The CDR3 has 13 amino acids. Germline V CDR1 and CDR2: GTSNPN, SVGIG (reference sequence).

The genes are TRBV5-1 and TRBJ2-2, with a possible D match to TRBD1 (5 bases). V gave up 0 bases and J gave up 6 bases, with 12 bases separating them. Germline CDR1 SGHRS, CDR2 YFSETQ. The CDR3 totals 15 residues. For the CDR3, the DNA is TGCGCCAGCAGCTTGGAGGGGCGAGGCTCCGGGGAGCTGTTTTTT. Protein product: CASSLEGRGSGELFF.

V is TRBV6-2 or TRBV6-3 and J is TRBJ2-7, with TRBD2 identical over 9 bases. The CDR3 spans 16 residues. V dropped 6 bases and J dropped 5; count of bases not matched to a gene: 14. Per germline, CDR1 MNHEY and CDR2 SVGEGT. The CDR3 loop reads CASSPISGSRIHEQYF. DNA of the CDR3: TGTGCCAGCAGCCCTATTAGCGGGAGTCGAATCCACGAGCAGTACTTC.

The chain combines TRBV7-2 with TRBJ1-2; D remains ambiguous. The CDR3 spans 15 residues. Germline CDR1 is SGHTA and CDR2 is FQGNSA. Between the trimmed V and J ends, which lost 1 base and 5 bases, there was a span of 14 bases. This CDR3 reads CASSLGAGFHYGYTF. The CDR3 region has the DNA TGTGCCAGCAGCTTAGGGGCAGGATTTCATTATGGCTACACCTTC.

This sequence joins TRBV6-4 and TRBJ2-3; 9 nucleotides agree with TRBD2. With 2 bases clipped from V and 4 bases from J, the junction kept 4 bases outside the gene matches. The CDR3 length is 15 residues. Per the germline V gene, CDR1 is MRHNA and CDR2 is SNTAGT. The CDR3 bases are TGTGCCAGCAGTGACATAGCGGGGGCTGCAGATACGCAGTATTTT. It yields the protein CASSDIAGAADTQYF.

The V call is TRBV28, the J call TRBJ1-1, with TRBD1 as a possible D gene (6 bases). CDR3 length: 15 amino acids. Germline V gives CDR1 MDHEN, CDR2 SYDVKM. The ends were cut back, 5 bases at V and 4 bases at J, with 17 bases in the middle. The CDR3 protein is CASSQRLGGVTEAFF. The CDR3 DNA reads TGTGCCAGCAGTCAACGATTAGGGGGAGTCACTGAAGCTTTCTTT.

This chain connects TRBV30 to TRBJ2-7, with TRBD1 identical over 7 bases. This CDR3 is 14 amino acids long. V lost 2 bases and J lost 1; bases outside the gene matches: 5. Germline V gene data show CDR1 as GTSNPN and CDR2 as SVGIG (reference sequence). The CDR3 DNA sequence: TGTGCCTGGAGTACCGGGACAGATTCCTACGAGCAGTACTTC. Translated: CAWSTGTDSYEQYF. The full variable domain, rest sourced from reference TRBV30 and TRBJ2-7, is SQTIHQWPATLVQPVGSPLSLECTVEGTSNPNLYWYRQAAGRGLQLLFYSVGIGQISSEVPQNLSASRPQDRQFILSSKKLLLSDSGFYLCAWSTGTDSYEQYFGPGTRLTVT.